A selection of T cell receptor beta chains follows, all from one sample in a study of cytomegalovirus exposure and HLA in healthy donors. Clones were read by immunoSEQ multiplex PCR, and TCRdb kept only the in-frame ones, dropping some. The data contain 190,000 or so clones, over 80% of them singletons. What was sequenced was PBMCs. The receptor set was obtained from a man aged 45-60 years in good health and CMV-seronegative. Both conserved end residues are part of each CDR3.

v_gene	j_gene	CDR3aa
TRBV27	TRBJ1-5	CASRLQGGNQPQHF
TRBV5-4	TRBJ1-3	CASSVDFSGNTIYF
TRBV6-6	TRBJ2-3	CASSYSASGRLDTQYF
TRBV18	TRBJ2-7	CASSPETGVYEQYF
TRBV19	TRBJ1-2	CASSIVGRGYGYTF
TRBV11-2	TRBJ2-7	CASSSSSGRGYEQYF
TRBV27	TRBJ1-5	CASSLSGQSYSNQPQHF
TRBV5-1	TRBJ2-5	CASSLGTVRETQYF
TRBV7-3	TRBJ1-6	CASARGGEGSPLHF
TRBV28	TRBJ1-4	CASSSATGTPDEKLFF
TRBV5-1	TRBJ1-1	CASSLLGVNTEAFF
TRBV11-3	TRBJ2-3	CASSLMSRDTQYF
TRBV7-3	TRBJ2-3	CASSLDVVRNTQYF
TRBV6-5	TRBJ1-6	CASSHHRGYNSPLHF
TRBV18	.	CASSPGQVDTYEQYF
TRBV6-5	TRBJ2-3	CASSYSGTGGARRQYF
TRBV5-1	TRBJ2-5	CASSWSGTSAETQYF
TRBV5-4	TRBJ2-3	CASSSRSSGPTDTQYF
TRBV11-1	TRBJ2-2	CASRPGQVGGELFF
TRBV6-4	TRBJ2-7	CASGSGTTTYEQYF
TRBV7-2	TRBJ2-2	CASRLKDRVAGELFF
TRBV2	.	CASSQSTYEQYF
TRBV7-6	TRBJ2-3	CASSYLAGRPDTQYF
TRBV7-2	TRBJ2-7	CASSLSVDYEQYF
TRBV6-6	TRBJ2-7	CASSLTPGSYEQYF
TRBV7-2	TRBJ1-5	CASSFRRGDNQPQHF
TRBV11-1	TRBJ1-6	CASSLEHHNSPLHF
TRBV27	TRBJ2-2	CASSFVRNTGELFF
TRBV7-8	TRBJ2-4	CASSSTGLAGGLIQYF
TRBV4-1	TRBJ1-2	CASSPMNNYGYTF
TRBV5-1	TRBJ2-2	CASSFAENTGELFF
TRBV15	TRBJ2-3	CATSRRLAGTDTQYF
TRBV7-2	TRBJ2-1	CASSLEAGEYNEQFF
TRBV5-1	TRBJ2-2	CASEEQGGFTGELFF
TRBV18	TRBJ2-1	CASSPPETSGSGEQFF
TRBV5-1	TRBJ2-1	CASSRRGGLYDEQFF
TRBV4-3	TRBJ2-6	CASSQEISGSGANVLTF
TRBV18	TRBJ2-3	CASSRTSGTSTDTQYF
TRBV4-1	TRBJ1-2	CASSQAGQRYGYTF
TRBV7-2	TRBJ2-5	CASSRGVLETQYF
TRBV5-6	TRBJ2-7	CASSPGGRAPVEEQYF
TRBV1	TRBJ1-4	CTSSQAGATTNEKLFF
TRBV5-6	TRBJ2-5	CASSLDGGLQVTQYF
TRBV28	TRBJ2-2	CVIRGNTGELFF
TRBV6-6	TRBJ1-5	CASSYARGAVQPQHF
TRBV7-9	TRBJ1-4	CASSSNRGPNEKLFF
TRBV9	TRBJ2-5	CASSVATTSGGPGTQYF
TRBV7-9	TRBJ1-1	CSSSLNRDRGPSTEAFF
TRBV30	TRBJ2-2	CAWNVRTSPGELFF